The following is a TCR beta chain sequence with its context. This clonotype was recorded many times. Its binding antigen is unknown. Base qualities are not provided; no much larger clone lies one nucleotide away. Library preparation used RT-PCR. Sequencing used a NextSeq 550. TCRdb handled the public reads itself, with Q25 trimming in fastp and clone calling in MiXCR, and kept productive beta chains. Identical CDR3 protein sequences are pooled into one entry, listed with their most common genes and DNA. Here the sample has about a million distinct CDR3 sequences; about a sixth occur a single time. The biggest ten clones account for roughly 6% of the sample. The CDR3, cysteine through phenylalanine, is 14 amino acids long. Only the CDR3 region is kept as DNA, spanning 42 bases read in frame from base 1. CDR1 is given as SQVTM and CDR2 as ANQGSEA, both from the germline V gene. V loses 2 bases at its end and J loses 3 bases; junction bases beyond the gene matches: 3.

The data were obtained in a study of patients and donors after allogeneic stem cell transplantation (dated by TCRdb to about 2020). The sequence came from a human donor who was either an allogeneic HSCT recipient or a stem cell or donor lymphocyte infusion donor (not recorded which). It is not recorded whose cells these are; they may come from a transplant donor. This receptor chain uses TRBV29-1 and TRBJ2-5; TRBD2 fits 10 bases in the junction. Sequenced material: blood, either unsorted or a sorted T cell fraction (not recorded which). The bases are TGCAGCGTTGAATCGCTAGCGGGAGAAGAGACCCAGTACTTC. It encodes CSVESLAGEETQYF.